This T cell receptor beta chain appears in the sequencing data of a study of T cell responses to AZD1222 COVID-19 vaccine. The overall study: Combined were second doses at about 4 or about 12 weeks. Study results and caveats: Sampling captured repertoires only after the peak T cell response. Females outnumbered males among donors, who were mostly white British; clonal diversity was possibly underestimated. Nearly half of spike-specific TCRs reportedly go after variant regions that carry no mutations.

V dropped 1 base and J dropped 8 bases, with 27 bases sitting between them. Germline V lookup: CDR1 MNHEY, CDR2 SMNVEV (reference sequence). CDR3 length: 18 residues. The sample holds one count of this clone. The antigen is not known. The method was immunoSEQ multiplex PCR; TCRdb's version includes in-frame clones alone and lacks a portion of them. The sample has over 150,000 clones; 90% are singletons. This clonotype originated in an adult in good health. The rearrangement links TRBV27 to TRBJ2-7; D possibly matches TRBD1 or TRBD2 (5 bases each). This material consisted of peripheral blood, taken on day 0 of AZD1222 vaccination. CDR3 amino acids: CASSLLDRGGRGPWKQYF. DNA for the CDR3: TGTGCCAGCAGTTTATTAGACCGGGGCGGCAGAGGGCCCTGGAAGCAGTACTTC.